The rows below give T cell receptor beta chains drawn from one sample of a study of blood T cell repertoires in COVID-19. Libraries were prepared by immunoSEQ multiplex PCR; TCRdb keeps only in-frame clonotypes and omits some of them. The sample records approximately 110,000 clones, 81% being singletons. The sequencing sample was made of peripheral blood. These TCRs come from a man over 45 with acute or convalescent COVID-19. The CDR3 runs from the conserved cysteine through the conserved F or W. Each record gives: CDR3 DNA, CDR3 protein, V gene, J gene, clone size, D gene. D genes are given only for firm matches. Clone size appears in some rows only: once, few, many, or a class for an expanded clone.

CDR3nt: TGTGCCAGCAGCTCGGGGACAGCATACGGCTACACCTTC
CDR3aa: CASSSGTAYGYTF
v_gene: TRBV7-9
j_gene: TRBJ1-2
abundance: NA
d_gene: TRBD1

CDR3nt: TGTGCCTGGAGTGACAGGCCCTTGAACACTGAAGCTTTCTTT
CDR3aa: CAWSDRPLNTEAFF
v_gene: TRBV30
j_gene: TRBJ1-1
abundance: NA
d_gene: NA

CDR3nt: TGTGCCAGCAGCCAATTCCTGCACAGCCAAGAGACCCAGTACTTC
CDR3aa: CASSQFLHSQETQYF
v_gene: TRBV4-2
j_gene: TRBJ2-5
abundance: once
d_gene: NA

CDR3nt: TGTGCCAGCAGTGAACTAGCGGGGGGAACAGATACGCAGTATTTT
CDR3aa: CASSELAGGTDTQYF
v_gene: TRBV9
j_gene: TRBJ2-3
abundance: NA
d_gene: TRBD2

CDR3nt: TGTGCCAGCAGTTTGGCACCCGGGACAGGGAAACCCCAGCATTTT
CDR3aa: CASSLAPGTGKPQHF
v_gene: TRBV27
j_gene: TRBJ1-5
abundance: NA
d_gene: TRBD1

CDR3nt: TGTGCCAGCAGTGAAGAATCCCAGGGGGCTAGCTCACCCCTCCACTTT
CDR3aa: CASSEESQGASSPLHF
v_gene: TRBV6-1
j_gene: TRBJ1-6
abundance: once
d_gene: TRBD1

CDR3nt: TGTGCCAGCAGTTTATCGTCAGGGAAACAAGAGGATTTT
CDR3aa: CASSLSSGKQEDF
v_gene: TRBV12-3/TRBV12-4
j_gene: TRBJ1-3
abundance: NA
d_gene: NA

CDR3nt: TGTGCCAGCAGCTTACAGGGACAGGGCGGTACTGAAGCTTTCTTT
CDR3aa: CASSLQGQGGTEAFF
v_gene: TRBV11-3
j_gene: TRBJ1-1
abundance: few
d_gene: TRBD1

CDR3nt: TGTGCCAGCAGGGCGGGGGGGCGGACAGATACGCAGTATTTT
CDR3aa: CASRAGGRTDTQYF
v_gene: TRBV3-1/TRBV3-2
j_gene: TRBJ2-3
abundance: NA
d_gene: TRBD2

CDR3nt: TGTGCCTGGAGCCCGGGAGGGAACTATGGCTACACCTTC
CDR3aa: CAWSPGGNYGYTF
v_gene: TRBV30
j_gene: TRBJ1-2
abundance: few
d_gene: NA

CDR3nt: TGTGCCAGCAGTGAAAGTGGACAGATTGAAGCTTTCTTT
CDR3aa: CASSESGQIEAFF
v_gene: TRBV6-1
j_gene: TRBJ1-1
abundance: NA
d_gene: NA

CDR3nt: TGTGCCAGCAGCCAAGAAAGCTGGTGGGGAATTAGCGGGGCTAGCTCCTACAATGAGCAGTTCTTC
CDR3aa: CASSQESWWGISGASSYNEQFF
v_gene: TRBV3-1/TRBV3-2
j_gene: TRBJ2-1
abundance: NA
d_gene: TRBD2

CDR3nt: TGTGCCAGCAGTGAAGGCAACATTATAACGAACACTGAAGCTTTCTTT
CDR3aa: CASSEGNIITNTEAFF
v_gene: TRBV6-1
j_gene: TRBJ1-1
abundance: NA
d_gene: NA

CDR3nt: TGTGCCAGCAGCCCCCACCTGACAGGGGGCCTAGGAAACACCATATATTTT
CDR3aa: CASSPHLTGGLGNTIYF
v_gene: TRBV9
j_gene: TRBJ1-3
abundance: NA
d_gene: TRBD1

CDR3nt: TGTGCCAGCTCACCCAGCAAGCTGACAACCGGGGAGCTGTTTTTT
CDR3aa: CASSPSKLTTGELFF
v_gene: TRBV18
j_gene: TRBJ2-2
abundance: NA
d_gene: NA

CDR3nt: TGTGCCAGCAGCGGAACTGGGGCCCGGACCTATGGCTACACCTTC
CDR3aa: CASSGTGARTYGYTF
v_gene: TRBV6-5
j_gene: TRBJ1-2
abundance: NA
d_gene: NA

CDR3nt: TGCGCCAGCAGCTCGAACTACGGCTCTGGAAACACCATATATTTT
CDR3aa: CASSSNYGSGNTIYF
v_gene: TRBV4-1
j_gene: TRBJ1-3
abundance: once
d_gene: NA

CDR3nt: TGTGCCAGCAGAGGAGGACAGGGGGGGAATGGCTACACCTTC
CDR3aa: CASRGGQGGNGYTF
v_gene: TRBV2
j_gene: TRBJ1-2
abundance: NA
d_gene: TRBD1

CDR3nt: TGTGCCAGCTATGGACAGGTCTATGGCTACACCTTC
CDR3aa: CASYGQVYGYTF
v_gene: TRBV3-1/TRBV3-2
j_gene: TRBJ1-2
abundance: NA
d_gene: TRBD1

CDR3nt: TGTGCCAGCAGCAAAAACGGGGAGGGCTACACCTTC
CDR3aa: CASSKNGEGYTF
v_gene: TRBV21-1
j_gene: TRBJ1-2
abundance: few
d_gene: NA

CDR3nt: TGTGCCATCAGTGAGGTAGCCAGGGGCACTGAAGCTTTCTTT
CDR3aa: CAISEVARGTEAFF
v_gene: TRBV10-3
j_gene: TRBJ1-1
abundance: NA
d_gene: NA

CDR3nt: TGTGCCAGCAGCCAGGGCGACTCTGGAAACACCATATATTTT
CDR3aa: CASSQGDSGNTIYF
v_gene: TRBV28
j_gene: TRBJ1-3
abundance: NA
d_gene: NA

CDR3nt: TGTGCCAGCCTTTATTTTCACAGGGTGATTAACACCGGGGAGCTGTTTTTT
CDR3aa: CASLYFHRVINTGELFF
v_gene: TRBV25-1
j_gene: TRBJ2-2
abundance: NA
d_gene: NA

CDR3nt: TGTGCCAGCAGCGCCTCAGGGGGCGTCTATGGCTACACCTTC
CDR3aa: CASSASGGVYGYTF
v_gene: TRBV9
j_gene: TRBJ1-2
abundance: NA
d_gene: TRBD1

CDR3nt: TGTGCCAGCAGCCTCGAGGACAGGAGTTACTTC
CDR3aa: CASSLEDRSYF
v_gene: TRBV3-1/TRBV3-2
j_gene: TRBJ2-5
abundance: NA
d_gene: TRBD1

CDR3nt: TGTGCCTGGGCCCGACAGGTCACGAACACCGGGGAGCTGTTTTTT
CDR3aa: CAWARQVTNTGELFF
v_gene: TRBV30
j_gene: TRBJ2-2
abundance: once
d_gene: NA

CDR3nt: TGTGCCAGCAGCTCAGAAAGCAGGCAGGGCGGTGGCTACACCTTC
CDR3aa: CASSSESRQGGGYTF
v_gene: TRBV5-4
j_gene: TRBJ1-2
abundance: few
d_gene: NA

CDR3nt: TGCGCCAGCAGTAACCTAGACAGTTTTTACAATGAGCAGTTCTTC
CDR3aa: CASSNLDSFYNEQFF
v_gene: TRBV10-2
j_gene: TRBJ2-1
abundance: NA
d_gene: NA

CDR3nt: TGTGCCACCAGTGATGGGGACATCTATGGCTACACCTTC
CDR3aa: CATSDGDIYGYTF
v_gene: TRBV24-1
j_gene: TRBJ1-2
abundance: once
d_gene: NA

CDR3nt: TGCAGCGTTGAAGCCGGCAGGGAGGGTGAAAAACTGTTTTTT
CDR3aa: CSVEAGREGEKLFF
v_gene: TRBV29-1
j_gene: TRBJ1-4
abundance: few
d_gene: NA

CDR3nt: TGTGCCTGGAGTGGCGGCAGGGCTGAAGCTTTCTTT
CDR3aa: CAWSGGRAEAFF
v_gene: TRBV30
j_gene: TRBJ1-1
abundance: NA
d_gene: NA

CDR3nt: TGTGCCTGGAGTAACGGCGGGGCTAATGAAAAACTGTTTTTT
CDR3aa: CAWSNGGANEKLFF
v_gene: TRBV30
j_gene: TRBJ1-4
abundance: once
d_gene: NA

CDR3nt: TGTGCCAGCAGTGGGCAGGGGGTATCCTATAATTCACCCCTCCACTTT
CDR3aa: CASSGQGVSYNSPLHF
v_gene: TRBV13
j_gene: TRBJ1-6
abundance: NA
d_gene: TRBD1

CDR3nt: TGTGCCAGCAGCCGGACAATCAATAATGAAAAACTGTTTTTT
CDR3aa: CASSRTINNEKLFF
v_gene: TRBV6-5
j_gene: TRBJ1-4
abundance: NA
d_gene: NA

CDR3nt: TGTGCCAGCAGCTTCAAGGGGAATTCACCCCTCCACTTT
CDR3aa: CASSFKGNSPLHF
v_gene: TRBV5-4
j_gene: TRBJ1-6
abundance: NA
d_gene: NA

CDR3nt: TGTGCCAGCAGATCGCCGGGAATCGATAATGAAAAACTGTTTTTT
CDR3aa: CASRSPGIDNEKLFF
v_gene: TRBV6-1
j_gene: TRBJ1-4
abundance: once
d_gene: NA

CDR3nt: TGTGCCAGCAGTTACTCGACAGGGGGTGAAAAACTGTTTTTT
CDR3aa: CASSYSTGGEKLFF
v_gene: TRBV6-5
j_gene: TRBJ1-4
abundance: NA
d_gene: TRBD1

CDR3nt: TGTGCCAGCAGCCAAGATCAGGGGGCCATTGGAAACACCATATATTTT
CDR3aa: CASSQDQGAIGNTIYF
v_gene: TRBV3-1/TRBV3-2
j_gene: TRBJ1-3
abundance: NA
d_gene: TRBD1

CDR3nt: TGTGCCAGCCGCACAGACACAGATACGCAGTATTTT
CDR3aa: CASRTDTDTQYF
v_gene: TRBV6-5
j_gene: TRBJ2-3
abundance: NA
d_gene: NA

CDR3nt: TGCGCCAGCAGCCTAAGGACAGGGTTGGACACTGAAGCTTTCTTT
CDR3aa: CASSLRTGLDTEAFF
v_gene: TRBV5-1
j_gene: TRBJ1-1
abundance: NA
d_gene: TRBD1

CDR3nt: TGTGCCAGCAAAGTTTACGGGCTAGCGGCCGGCACAGATACGCAGTATTTT
CDR3aa: CASKVYGLAAGTDTQYF
v_gene: TRBV28
j_gene: TRBJ2-3
abundance: NA
d_gene: TRBD2

CDR3nt: TGTGCCAGTAGTATAGGGGCAGGGACTCGAAGCAATCAGCCCCAGCATTTT
CDR3aa: CASSIGAGTRSNQPQHF
v_gene: TRBV19
j_gene: TRBJ1-5
abundance: many
d_gene: NA

CDR3nt: TGCGCCAGCAGCTATTCCGGGACAGGGCCCTACAATGAGCAGTTCTTC
CDR3aa: CASSYSGTGPYNEQFF
v_gene: TRBV5-1
j_gene: TRBJ2-1
abundance: NA
d_gene: TRBD1